Below, 24 T cell receptor beta chains from the same sample are listed, as sequenced in a study of PD-L1 blockade in urothelial cancer. TCRdb's table, derived via immunoSEQ multiplex PCR, lists solely in-frame clones and lacks some. Of some 100,000 clones listed, about 89% are singletons. The sequencing used PBMCs, collected around atezolizumab (anti-PD-L1) treatment. The receptors were sampled from a woman of 80 years or more with urothelial cancer.

J is TRBJ1-3 and V is TRBV9; unclear D gene. Trimming removed 0 bases at V and 1 base at J, with 14 bases between. The CDR3 has 17 residues. Germline CDR1 reads SGDLS; CDR2 reads YYNGEE. The CDR3 DNA reads as TGTGCCAGCAGCGTAGAGGAGACCGATCTTTCTGGAAACACCATATATTTT. Encoded protein: CASSVEETDLSGNTIYF.

The chain recombines TRBV5-1 with TRBJ2-2; 7 bases line up with TRBD2. V dropped 4 bases and J dropped 4; count of bases not matched to a gene: 10. CDR1 and CDR2 (germline): SGHRS, YFSETQ. The CDR3 has 16 amino acids. This chain's CDR3 is CASSVQTSRSTGELFF. CDR3 in DNA: TGCGCCAGCAGCGTCCAGACTAGCCGATCCACCGGGGAGCTGTTTTTT.

The gene calls are TRBV7-8 and TRBJ1-5; 9 nucleotides agree with TRBD1. The germline V gene has CDR1 SGHVS and CDR2 FQNEAQ. CDR3 length: 16 residues. The J segment lost 6 bases and the V segment lost 5 bases, leaving 11 bases of the junction unmatched. CDR3 sequence reads: CASSPNDRGKSQPQHF. The CDR3 nucleotides read TGTGCCAGCAGCCCCAACGACAGGGGGAAGAGTCAGCCCCAGCATTTT.

The V gene is TRBV5-1, the J gene TRBJ1-2; unclear D gene. Trimming stripped 0 bases from V and 6 bases from J, with 12 bases between. The CDR3 contains 14 residues. Germline values: CDR1 SGHRS, CDR2 YFSETQ. CDR3 nucleotide sequence: TGCGCCAGCAGCTTGGAAATGGCAACCGATGGCTACACCTTC. It is translated as CASSLEMATDGYTF.

V gene TRBV6-9 combines with J gene TRBJ1-2; D remains unclear. Trimming took off 5 bases at V and 0 bases at J, with 4 bases between the two ends. CDR1 and CDR2 from the germline V gene are MNHGY and SVAAGI. The CDR3 runs 12 residues. DNA of the CDR3: TGTGCCAGCAGTCAATCTAACTATGGCTACACCTTC. Translation: CASSQSNYGYTF.

V and J are TRBV6-1 and TRBJ1-2; D unclear. V was clipped by 7 bases and J by 6 bases, with 15 bases between them. The CDR3 is 13 amino acids. CDR1 MNHNS and CDR2 SASEGT come from the germline V gene. CDR3 loop: CASKRSREDGYTF. CDR3 nucleotide sequence: TGTGCCAGCAAGCGCTCGAGGGAAGATGGCTACACCTTC.

The chain has TRBV25-1 and TRBJ1-2; D is perhaps TRBD1 (5 bases). The length of the CDR3 is 15 residues. V was shortened by 6 bases and J by 4 bases, with 18 bases between the two germline ends. The germline CDR1 and CDR2 sequences are MGHDK and SYGVNS. The CDR3 sequence: CASRASGDQVYGYTF. The CDR3 DNA is TGTGCCAGCAGAGCCTCGGGGGACCAAGTCTATGGCTACACCTTC.

CDR3 region: CASSNDRGFGYTF. Written as DNA, the CDR3 is TGTGCCAGCAGTAACGACAGGGGGTTTGGCTACACCTTC. The gene calls are TRBV27 and TRBJ1-2; TRBD1 matches at 9 bases. V gave up 5 bases and J gave up 7 bases; unmatched junction bases: 5. The CDR3 consists of 13 residues. The germline V gene has CDR1 MNHEY and CDR2 SMNVEV (reference sequence).

The gene calls are TRBV5-1 and TRBJ2-7; the D is unclear. CDR1 and CDR2 from the germline V gene are SGHRS and YFSETQ. Trimming pared 4 bases from V and 2 bases from J, leaving 19 bases between. There are 16 residues in the CDR3. CDR3 bases: TGCGCCAGCAGCCCAGTATTAGCATCCGAGCCCTACGAGCAGTACTTC. Protein sequence: CASSPVLASEPYEQYF. The full variable domain, completed using reference TRBV5-1 and TRBJ2-7, is KAGVTQTPRYLIKTRGQQVTLSCSPISGHRSVSWYQQTPGQGLQFLFEYFSETQRNKGNFPGRFSGRQFSNSRSEMNVSTLELGDSALYLCASSPVLASEPYEQYFGPGTRLTVT.

This clone was detected once. The V call is TRBV19, the J call TRBJ2-7; 8 bases align to TRBD2. V gave up 5 bases and J gave up 1 base; unmatched junction bases: 4. Germline CDR1 is LNHDA and CDR2 is SQIVND (reference sequence). The CDR3 totals 14 residues. The CDR3 sequence is CASSSSGLSYEQYF. The CDR3 coding sequence is TGTGCCAGTAGTTCTAGCGGGCTGTCCTACGAGCAGTACTTC.

The gene calls are TRBV27 and TRBJ2-7; 10 bases are a match to TRBD1. This CDR3 comprises 18 residues. Germline CDR1 is MNHEY and CDR2 is SMNVEV (reference sequence). The trim removed 4 bases at V and 2 bases at J, leaving 14 bases unmatched. Written as DNA, the CDR3 is TGTGCCAGCAGTTCCGCCGGGACAGGGGAACCACTGACCTACGAGCAGTACTTC. It specifies CASSSAGTGEPLTYEQYF.

V is TRBV27 and J is TRBJ1-2; D is possibly TRBD1 (5 bases). This CDR3 is 16 amino acids long. V was cut by 6 bases and J by 2 bases, with 19 bases left in between. From germline, CDR1 is MNHEY and CDR2 SMNVEV (reference sequence). Written as DNA, the CDR3 is TGTGCCAGCAGCACCCGGGGAGGGGCGGAAAACTATGGCTACACCTTC. It yields the protein CASSTRGGAENYGYTF.

The chain combines TRBV6-6 with TRBJ2-7; 8 positions match TRBD1. CDR1 and CDR2 from the germline V gene are MNHNY and SVGAGI (reference sequence). CDR3 length: 15 residues. The V and J ends lost 3 bases and 6 bases, in that order; junction bases with no gene match: 10. CDR3 in amino acids: CASSYPGGGEGEQYF. The DNA for the CDR3 is TGTGCCAGCAGTTATCCAGGGGGCGGAGAGGGCGAGCAGTACTTC.

The J gene is TRBJ2-5, the V gene TRBV9, with a possible D match to TRBD1 (5 bases). CDR1 is SGDLS and CDR2 is YYNGEE in the germline V gene. The CDR3 totals 14 residues. V dropped 0 bases and J dropped 5 bases, with 11 bases sitting between them. CDR3 loop: CASSVGQGVETQYF. CDR3 DNA: TGTGCCAGCAGCGTAGGCCAGGGTGTGGAGACCCAGTACTTC.

This clone was recorded once. The chain combines TRBV5-1 with TRBJ1-2; a possible D gene is TRBD1 (5 bases). CDR3 length: 14 residues. Germline V gene data show CDR1 as SGHRS and CDR2 as YFSETQ. V gave up 0 bases and J gave up 2 bases, with 8 bases separating them. The CDR3 region has the DNA TGCGCCAGCAGCTTGGGGACACAAAACTATGGCTACACCTTC. Amino acid sequence: CASSLGTQNYGYTF.

The J gene is TRBJ1-3, the V gene TRBV25-1; perhaps TRBD1 as D (5 bases). Looked up from germline, CDR1 is MGHDK and CDR2 is SYGVNS. The CDR3 extends over 15 amino acids. The V and J ends lost 7 bases and 3 bases respectively, with 16 bases between them. CDR3 protein: CASTNLGGIGNTIYF. For the CDR3, the DNA is TGTGCCAGCACCAACCTTGGGGGGATTGGAAACACCATATATTTT.

The chain combines TRBV2 with TRBJ1-5; 10 nucleotides line up with TRBD1. V lost 6 bases, J lost 11 bases, and 10 bases stayed unmatched. The germline V gene has CDR1 SNHLY and CDR2 FYNNEI. The CDR3 sequence is 14 residues long. DNA of the CDR3: TGTGCCAGCAGCGGACAGGGGGGGATAGGGGCCCAGCATTTT. Amino acids: CASSGQGGIGAQHF.

The chain combines TRBV10-3 with TRBJ1-1, with a possible D match to TRBD1 (6 bases). Germline V lookup: CDR1 ENHRY, CDR2 SYGVKD. This CDR3 has 14 residues. V was trimmed by 7 bases and J by 1 base, leaving 13 bases between them. Here the CDR3 reads CAINDRTQNTEAFF. In DNA form, the CDR3 reads TGTGCCATCAACGACAGGACTCAGAACACTGAAGCTTTCTTT.

The rearrangement uses TRBV5-1 and TRBJ1-2; D is possibly TRBD1 (5 bases). CDR1 is SGHRS, CDR2 YFSETQ, per germline. Deletions cut 4 bases from V and 8 bases from J, with 15 bases between. This CDR3 is 13 amino acids long. The CDR3 DNA is TGCGCCAGCAGCCGGAGGGGCAGCGAGGGCTACACCTTC. It specifies CASSRRGSEGYTF. The whole variable domain, remainder taken from reference TRBV5-1 and TRBJ1-2, is KAGVTQTPRYLIKTRGQQVTLSCSPISGHRSVSWYQQTPGQGLQFLFEYFSETQRNKGNFPGRFSGRQFSNSRSEMNVSTLELGDSALYLCASSRRGSEGYTFGSGTRLTVV.

The chain recombines TRBV9 with TRBJ2-3, with a weak D call TRBD2 (5 bases). Germline loops: CDR1 SGDLS, CDR2 YYNGEE. This CDR3 has 16 amino acids. V lost 3 bases and J 2 bases, leaving 16 bases between the germline ends. CDR3 in amino acids: CASSAGLSTFTDTQYF. In DNA, the CDR3 is TGTGCCAGCAGCGCCGGACTGTCCACATTCACAGATACGCAGTATTTT. Looking up the rest from reference TRBV9 and TRBJ2-3 gives the full variable domain: DSGVTQTPKHLITATGQRVTLRCSPRSGDLSVYWYQQSLDQGLQFLIQYYNGEERAKGNILERFSAQQFPDLHSELNLSSLELGDSALYFCASSAGLSTFTDTQYFGPGTRLTVL.

This clone appeared a single time. J is TRBJ1-5 and V is TRBV18; D not resolved. V lost 3 bases and J lost 0, with 12 bases in between. CDR1 is KGHSH, CDR2 LQKENI, per germline. CDR3 length: 16 residues. CDR3 protein: CASSPGLDFSNQPQHF. In DNA form, the CDR3 reads TGTGCCAGCTCACCCGGATTGGACTTTAGCAATCAGCCCCAGCATTTT.

The chain is built from TRBV5-8 and TRBJ2-3; a possible D gene is TRBD2 (6 bases). The CDR3 has 15 amino acids. Per the germline V gene, CDR1 is SGHTS and CDR2 is YDEGEE. V shed 0 bases and J shed 3 bases, with 11 bases lying between them. The DNA of the CDR3 is TGTGCCAGCAGCTTGGCGGGACTCGGGACAGATACGCAGTATTTT. Its protein product is CASSLAGLGTDTQYF.

V and J are TRBV5-4 and TRBJ2-7; TRBD2 aligns across 10 bases. The trim removed 4 bases at V and 5 bases at J, leaving 3 bases unmatched. The V gene's germline CDR1 is SGHNT and CDR2 YYREEE (reference sequence). This CDR3 contains 13 residues. The CDR3 DNA is TGTGCCAGCAGCGGGGGACTAGCGAACGAGCAGTACTTC. Translation gives CASSGGLANEQYF.

This chain uses TRBV6-1 with TRBJ1-2; the D gene is possibly TRBD1 (5 bases). Germline V gene sequence: CDR1 MNHNS, CDR2 SASEGT. V was cut by 3 bases and J by 4 bases, with 6 bases left in between. The CDR3 covers 12 residues. The CDR3 here is CASSEDTYGYTF. The CDR3 DNA is TGTGCCAGCAGTGAGGACACCTATGGCTACACCTTC.